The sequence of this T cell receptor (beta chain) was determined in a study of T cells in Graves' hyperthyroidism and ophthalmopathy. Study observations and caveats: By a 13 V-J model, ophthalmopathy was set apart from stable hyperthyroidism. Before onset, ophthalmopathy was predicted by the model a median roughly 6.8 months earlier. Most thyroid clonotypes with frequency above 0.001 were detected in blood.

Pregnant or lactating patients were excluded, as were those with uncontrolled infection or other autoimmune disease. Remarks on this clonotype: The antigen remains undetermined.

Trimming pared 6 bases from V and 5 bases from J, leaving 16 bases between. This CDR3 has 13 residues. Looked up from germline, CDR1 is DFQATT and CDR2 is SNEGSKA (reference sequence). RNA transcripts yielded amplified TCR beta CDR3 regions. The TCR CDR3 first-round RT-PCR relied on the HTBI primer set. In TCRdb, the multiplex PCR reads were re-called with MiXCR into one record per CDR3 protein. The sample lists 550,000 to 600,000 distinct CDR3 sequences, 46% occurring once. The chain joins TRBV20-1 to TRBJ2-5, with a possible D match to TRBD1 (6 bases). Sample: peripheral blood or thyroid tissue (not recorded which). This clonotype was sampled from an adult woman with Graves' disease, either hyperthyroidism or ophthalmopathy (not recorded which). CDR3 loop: CSAVDRLGETQYF. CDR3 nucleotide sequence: TGCAGTGCCGTAGACAGGCTGGGGGAGACCCAGTACTTC.